Each of the 20 T cell receptor beta chains below was sequenced from the same sample in a study of cytomegalovirus exposure and HLA in healthy donors. PCR involved 60 Vbeta and 13 Jbeta primers. Clones were read by immunoSEQ multiplex PCR, and TCRdb kept only the in-frame ones, dropping some. The repertoire holds a few hundred thousand clones, approximately 90% seen once, with around 1% in the top ten. The sequenced material came from PBMCs. These receptor sequences come from a young woman in good health and CMV-seronegative.

This clone was observed a single time. The V gene is TRBV6-1, the J gene TRBJ1-4, with D perhaps TRBD1 (6 bases). The germline CDR1 and CDR2 sequences are MNHNS and SASEGT. The V end lost 4 bases, the J end lost 8 bases, and 14 bases lay between the germline ends. This CDR3 contains 14 residues. CDR3: CASSVLEGVEKLFF. As DNA, the CDR3 is TGTGCCAGCAGTGTATTAGAGGGGGTGGAAAAACTGTTTTTT.

The chain is built from TRBV6-1 and TRBJ1-1; TRBD1 matches at 9 bases. There are 14 residues in the CDR3. Germline trimming cut 3 bases from V and 10 bases from J; bases unmatched to any gene: 9. CDR1 and CDR2 from the germline V gene are MNHNS and SASEGT. The CDR3 is CASSDPFNRGLAFF. The CDR3 nucleotides read TGTGCCAGCAGTGACCCCTTTAACAGGGGGCTAGCTTTCTTT.

The chain links TRBV5-1 to TRBJ2-3, with D hard to call. CDR3 size: 14 residues. Germline CDR1 is SGHRS and CDR2 is YFSETQ. With 4 bases removed from V and 2 bases from J, the gap between germline ends came to 11 bases. The CDR3 reads CASSLGAFTDTQYF. CDR3 bases: TGCGCCAGCAGCCTGGGCGCTTTCACAGATACGCAGTATTTT. The full variable domain, with the rest looked up from reference TRBV5-1 and TRBJ2-3, is KAGVTQTPRYLIKTRGQQVTLSCSPISGHRSVSWYQQTPGQGLQFLFEYFSETQRNKGNFPGRFSGRQFSNSRSEMNVSTLELGDSALYLCASSLGAFTDTQYFGPGTRLTVL.

This chain uses TRBV27 with TRBJ2-7, with D perhaps TRBD2 (5 bases). The CDR3 runs 14 residues. The V and J ends lost 6 bases and 0 bases respectively, with 12 bases between them. The germline gives CDR1 MNHEY, CDR2 SMNVEV (reference sequence). The chain's CDR3 is CASRITSGSYEQYF. CDR3 coding DNA: TGTGCCAGCAGAATTACCAGCGGCTCCTACGAGCAGTACTTC.

This clone was seen only once. The V call is TRBV27, the J call TRBJ2-4; D is perhaps TRBD2 (6 bases). V shed 6 bases and J shed 1 base, with 13 bases lying between them. Germline CDR1 and CDR2: MNHEY and SMNVEV (reference sequence). This CDR3 is built from 15 residues. CDR3 nucleotide sequence: TGTGCCAGCAGCCTGATCGGAGGGGCCAAAAACATTCAGTACTTC. This translates into CASSLIGGAKNIQYF.

The genes are TRBV5-1 and TRBJ1-6; TRBD1 might be the D (5 bases). V lost 4 bases to trimming and J lost 7 bases, with 9 bases between them. The CDR3 totals 13 residues. Germline lookup yields CDR1 SGHRS and CDR2 YFSETQ. The CDR3 coding sequence is TGCGCCAGCAGCGTAGGACAAAATTCACCCCTCCACTTT. Protein sequence: CASSVGQNSPLHF.

This sequence joins TRBV19 and TRBJ2-6; 8 nucleotides match TRBD1. Germline loops: CDR1 LNHDA, CDR2 SQIVND (reference sequence). J was trimmed by 3 bases and V by 4 bases; bases with no gene match: 5. The CDR3 sequence is 16 residues long. CDR3 DNA: TGTGCCAGTAGTACGTGGACAGGGAATGGGGCCAACGTCCTGACTTTC. This encodes CASSTWTGNGANVLTF.

This chain uses TRBV27 with TRBJ2-3; 10 bases line up with TRBD2. The V segment lost 5 bases and the J segment 4 bases; nucleotides outside the gene matches: 15. CDR1 and CDR2 from the germline V gene are MNHEY and SMNVEV (reference sequence). The CDR3 has 18 residues. For the CDR3, the DNA is TGTGCCAGCAGTCCACCTCAAGCGGGAGGGAATGAACCAGATACGCAGTATTTT. Translation gives CASSPPQAGGNEPDTQYF.

The V gene is TRBV5-1, the J gene TRBJ2-1; 7 positions agree with TRBD2. The CDR3 loop spans 15 amino acids. V shed 0 bases and J 6 bases; nucleotides not matched to a gene: 6. Germline V gene sequence: CDR1 SGHRS, CDR2 YFSETQ. The CDR3 loop reads CASSLGSSGLNEQFF. The CDR3 DNA sequence: TGCGCCAGCAGCTTGGGTTCTAGCGGTCTCAATGAGCAGTTCTTC.

This clone was observed a single time. The gene calls are TRBV11-3 and TRBJ2-2, with TRBD1 matching over 10 bases. This CDR3 is 15 amino acids long. Trimming removed 5 bases from V and 3 bases from J; junction bases left unmatched: 3. Per germline, CDR1 SGHNT and CDR2 YENEEA. CDR3 loop: CASSPGQGDTGELFF. CDR3 nucleotides: TGTGCCAGCAGCCCCGGACAGGGGGACACCGGGGAGCTGTTTTTT.

The V and J genes are TRBV4-3 and TRBJ2-1, with 8 bases matching TRBD2. J was trimmed by 7 bases and V by 4 bases; bases with no gene match: 12. CDR3 size: 16 residues. The V gene's germline CDR1 is LGHNA and CDR2 YSLEER. CDR3 nucleotides: TGCGCCAGCAGCCGACGGCTGAGCCGGGAGGGTAATGAGCAGTTCTTC. This gives the protein CASSRRLSREGNEQFF.

This clone was observed a single time. The chain joins TRBV7-2 to TRBJ2-5; TRBD1 aligns across 9 bases. Germline loops: CDR1 SGHTA, CDR2 FQGNSA. This CDR3 has 15 residues. V trimming: 6 bases; J trimming: 0 bases; junction bases outside the gene matches: 5. CDR3 nucleotide sequence: TGTGCCAGCAGTTCCGGGACAGGGTACCAAGAGACCCAGTACTTC. Encoded protein: CASSSGTGYQETQYF.

The J gene is TRBJ1-1, the V gene TRBV7-6, with D perhaps matching TRBD1 (6 bases). Germline V gene sequence: CDR1 SGHVS, CDR2 FNYEAQ. With 1 base removed from V and 4 bases from J, the gap between germline ends came to 13 bases. The CDR3 has 15 residues. The CDR3 loop is CASSLVGGAVTEAFF. CDR3 DNA: TGTGCCAGCAGCTTAGTTGGGGGCGCGGTCACTGAAGCTTTCTTT.

The chain employs TRBV18 and TRBJ2-3, with 8 positions matching TRBD1. CDR3 length: 17 amino acids. V was pared by 1 base and J by 4 bases, with 10 bases of the junction left unmatched. Germline-derived CDR1 and CDR2 are KGHSH and LQKENI. CDR3 DNA sequence: TGTGCCAGCTCACCACGTCTTAGGACAGGGTCCCCAGATACGCAGTATTTT. Translation: CASSPRLRTGSPDTQYF.

The V and J genes are TRBV4-1 and TRBJ1-2, with D possibly being TRBD1 (6 bases). Germline V CDR1 and CDR2: MGHRA, YSYEKL. The V end was cut by 1 base, the J end by 6 bases, with 21 bases between. This CDR3 has 17 amino acids. In DNA, the CDR3 is TGCGCCAGCAGCCAAGGAGGTGGAATCGGACAGACCCATGGCTACACCTTC. Residues: CASSQGGGIGQTHGYTF.

This clone was seen only a few times. This sequence joins TRBV11-3 and TRBJ2-6, with D possibly matching TRBD1 (6 bases). The germline V and J ends were trimmed by 5 bases and 0 bases, with 14 bases remaining between them. The CDR3 loop spans 17 amino acids. Germline V gives CDR1 SGHNT, CDR2 YENEEA. The CDR3 sequence is CASSSQPQGSGANVLTF. CDR3 DNA: TGTGCCAGCAGCAGCCAACCACAGGGCTCTGGGGCCAACGTCCTGACTTTC.

This clone was seen just once. This sequence joins TRBV23-1 and TRBJ2-1; D unresolved. TRBV23-1 is flagged as an ORF with uncertain function. This CDR3 has 20 amino acids. V dropped 10 bases and J dropped 5 bases, with 36 bases sitting between them. For the CDR3, the DNA is TGCGCCACCCTGAGCTGTACTCTCCCTCCCGCTAGTCCCATGAACAATGAGCAGTTCTTC. Its protein is CATLSCTLPPASPMNNEQFF.

As regards this clone: The junction shows a germline mismatch at one end, possibly a read error. V is TRBV7-3 and J is TRBJ1-1, with TRBD1 as a possible D gene (5 bases). Germline-derived CDR1 and CDR2 are SGHTA and FQGTGA. The CDR3 spans 15 residues. CDR3 protein: CASSTAGSLKTEAFF. The DNA for the CDR3 is TGTGCCAGCAGCACCGCAGGGTCGTTGAAGACTGAAGCTTTCTTT.

V and J are TRBV19 and TRBJ1-1, with D perhaps matching TRBD1 (5 bases). Germline V CDR1 and CDR2: LNHDA, SQIVND (reference sequence). Trimming removed 3 bases from V and 4 bases from J, with 12 bases in between. The CDR3 spans 14 residues. The DNA for the CDR3 is TGTGCCAGTAGTATTGCAGGGTCCGGCACTGAAGCTTTCTTT. Its protein product is CASSIAGSGTEAFF.

The genes are TRBV25-1 and TRBJ1-1, with D unclear. The V and J ends lost 4 bases and 11 bases respectively, with 20 bases between them. This CDR3 contains 14 residues. Germline-derived CDR1 and CDR2 are MGHDK and SYGVNS. The CDR3, as DNA: TGTGCCAGCAGTGGACCCGGTGGCGGCGAGGCGGCTTTCTTT. Amino acids: CASSGPGGGEAAFF. Full variable domain (outside the CDR3, taken from reference TRBV25-1 and TRBJ1-1): EADIYQTPRYLVIGTGKKITLECSQTMGHDKMYWYQQDPGMELHLIHYSYGVNSTEKGDLSSESTVSRIRTEHFPLTLESARPSHTSQYLCASSGPGGGEAAFFGQGTRLTVV.